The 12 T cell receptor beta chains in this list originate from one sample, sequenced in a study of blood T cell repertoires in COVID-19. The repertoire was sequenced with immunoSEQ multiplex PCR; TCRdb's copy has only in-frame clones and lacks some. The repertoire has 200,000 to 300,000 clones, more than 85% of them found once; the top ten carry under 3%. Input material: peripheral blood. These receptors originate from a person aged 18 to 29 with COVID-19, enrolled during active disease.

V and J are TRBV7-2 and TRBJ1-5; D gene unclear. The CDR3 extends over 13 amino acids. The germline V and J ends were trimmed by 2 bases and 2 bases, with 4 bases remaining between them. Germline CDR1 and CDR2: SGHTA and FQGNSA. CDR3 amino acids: CASSLTGNQPQHF. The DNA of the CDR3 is TGTGCCAGCAGCTTAACTGGCAATCAGCCCCAGCATTTT.

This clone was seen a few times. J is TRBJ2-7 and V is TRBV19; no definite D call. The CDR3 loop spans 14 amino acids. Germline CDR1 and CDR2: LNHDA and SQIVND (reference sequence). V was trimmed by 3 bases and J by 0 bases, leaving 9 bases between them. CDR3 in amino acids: CASSIYASSYEQYF. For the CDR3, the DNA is TGTGCCAGTAGTATTTACGCGAGCTCCTACGAGCAGTACTTC.

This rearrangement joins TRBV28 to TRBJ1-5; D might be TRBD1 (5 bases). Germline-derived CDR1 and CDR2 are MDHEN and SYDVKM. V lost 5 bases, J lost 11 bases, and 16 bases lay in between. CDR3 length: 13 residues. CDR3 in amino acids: CASSPLIRGAQHF. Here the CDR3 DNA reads TGTGCCAGCAGTCCGCTGATCCGGGGGGCCCAGCATTTT.

CDR3 residues: CASTIVGTSGSEQYF. The CDR3 DNA follows: TGTGCCAGCACCATTGTCGGGACTAGCGGGTCTGAGCAGTACTTC. V is TRBV28 and J is TRBJ2-7, with 12 nucleotides matching TRBD2. This CDR3 comprises 15 residues. Germline V CDR1 and CDR2: MDHEN, SYDVKM. V dropped 7 bases and J dropped 7; count of bases not matched to a gene: 11.

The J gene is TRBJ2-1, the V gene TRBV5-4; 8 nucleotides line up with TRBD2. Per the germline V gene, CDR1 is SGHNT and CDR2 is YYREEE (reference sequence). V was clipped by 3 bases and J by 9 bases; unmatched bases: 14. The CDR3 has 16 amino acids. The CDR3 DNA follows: TGTGCCAGCAGCTCATTAGCGGGATCTACAATAGGTGAGCAGTTCTTC. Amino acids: CASSSLAGSTIGEQFF.

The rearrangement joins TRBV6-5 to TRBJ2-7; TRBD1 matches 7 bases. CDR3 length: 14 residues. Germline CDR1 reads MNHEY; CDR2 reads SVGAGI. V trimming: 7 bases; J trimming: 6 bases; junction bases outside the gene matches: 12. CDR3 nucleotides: TGTGCCAGCATGACCAGACAGGGCCTGGTCGAGCAGTACTTC. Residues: CASMTRQGLVEQYF.

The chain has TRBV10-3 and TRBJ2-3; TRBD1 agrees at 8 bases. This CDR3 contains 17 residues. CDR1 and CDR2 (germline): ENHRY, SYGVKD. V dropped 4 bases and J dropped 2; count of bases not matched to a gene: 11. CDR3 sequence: CAISGGFRGQNTDTQYF. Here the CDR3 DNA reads TGTGCCATCAGTGGGGGGTTCAGGGGGCAAAACACAGATACGCAGTATTTT.

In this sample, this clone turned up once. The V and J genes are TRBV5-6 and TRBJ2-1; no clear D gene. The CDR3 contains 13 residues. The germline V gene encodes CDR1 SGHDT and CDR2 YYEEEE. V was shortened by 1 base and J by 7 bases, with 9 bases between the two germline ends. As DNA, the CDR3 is TGTGCCAGCAGCTTGTTATCTAGAAATGAGCAGTTCTTC. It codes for CASSLLSRNEQFF.

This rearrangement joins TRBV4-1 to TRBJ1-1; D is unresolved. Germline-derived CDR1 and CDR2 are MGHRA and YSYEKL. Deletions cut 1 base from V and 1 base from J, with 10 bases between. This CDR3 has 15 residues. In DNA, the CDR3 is TGCGCCAGCAGCCAAGTGTACAGCGGGAACACTGAAGCTTTCTTT. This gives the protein CASSQVYSGNTEAFF.

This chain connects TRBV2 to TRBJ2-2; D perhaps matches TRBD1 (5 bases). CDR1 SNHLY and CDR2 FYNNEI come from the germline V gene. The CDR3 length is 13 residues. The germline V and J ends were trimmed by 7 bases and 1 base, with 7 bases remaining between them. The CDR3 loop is CASTRENTGELFF. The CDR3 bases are TGTGCCAGCACCAGGGAGAACACCGGGGAGCTGTTTTTT. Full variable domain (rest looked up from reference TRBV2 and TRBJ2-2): EPEVTQTPSHQVTQMGQEVILRCVPISNHLYFYWYRQILGQKVEFLVSFYNNEISEKSEIFDDQFSVERPDGSNFTLKIRSTKLEDSAMYFCASTRENTGELFFGEGSRLTVL.

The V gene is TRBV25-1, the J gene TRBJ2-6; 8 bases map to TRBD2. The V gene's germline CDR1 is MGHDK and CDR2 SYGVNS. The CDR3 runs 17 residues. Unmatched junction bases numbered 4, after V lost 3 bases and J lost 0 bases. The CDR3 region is CASSEDSGNSGANVLTF. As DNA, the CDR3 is TGTGCCAGCAGTGAGGATAGCGGGAACTCTGGGGCCAACGTCCTGACTTTC. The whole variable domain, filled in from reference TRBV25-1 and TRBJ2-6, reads EADIYQTPRYLVIGTGKKITLECSQTMGHDKMYWYQQDPGMELHLIHYSYGVNSTEKGDLSSESTVSRIRTEHFPLTLESARPSHTSQYLCASSEDSGNSGANVLTFGAGSRLTVL.

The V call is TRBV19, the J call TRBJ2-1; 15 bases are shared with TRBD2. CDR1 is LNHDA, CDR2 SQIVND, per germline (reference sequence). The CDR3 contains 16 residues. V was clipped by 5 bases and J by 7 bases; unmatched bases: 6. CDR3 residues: CASSPGLAGGNNEQFF. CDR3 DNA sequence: TGTGCCAGTAGTCCCGGACTAGCGGGAGGGAATAATGAGCAGTTCTTC.